The 23 T cell receptor beta chains reported below all come from one sample, sequenced in a study of tumor and adjacent non-tumor tissue in lung cancer. This sample's RNA came from whole unsorted tissue. Three rounds of nested PCR, following a modified ARM-PCR protocol, produced the TCRbeta library. MiXCR, applied by TCRdb to the multiplex PCR reads, yields one record per CDR3 protein. This table holds 120,000 or so distinct CDR3 sequences, around three fifths found once. Sequencing input: lung tumor tissue. The receptor set was obtained from a man in his thirties or forties with non-small cell lung cancer.

Concerning this clonotype: The junction does not match germline at one end; this may be a read error. V usage is TRBV20-1 and J usage is TRBJ2-1; the D call may be TRBD1 or TRBD2 (6 bases each). Germline V gives CDR1 DFQATT, CDR2 SNEGSKA (reference sequence). The CDR3 covers 14 residues. Written as DNA, the CDR3 is TGCAATGCTAGCTTGGGGGGCCGCTATAATGAGCAGTTCTTC. Amino acid sequence: CNASLGGRYNEQFF.

Concerning this clonotype itself: Sequence at one end of the junction differs from germline and may be a read error. The chain has TRBV29-1 and TRBJ1-4; a possible D gene is TRBD1 (6 bases). The CDR3 loop spans 14 amino acids. CDR1 is SQVTM, CDR2 ANQGSEA, per germline. Here the CDR3 DNA reads TGCAGCGCCGCTCCGCTGGGGGCTGATGAAAAACCGTTTTTT. It is translated as CSAAPLGADEKPFF.

This sequence joins TRBV7-2 and TRBJ2-7; D may be TRBD1 (5 bases). The germline CDR1 and CDR2 sequences are SGHTA and FQGNSA. Between the trimmed V and J ends, which lost 8 bases and 3 bases, there was a span of 14 bases. This CDR3 has 13 amino acids. The DNA for the CDR3 is TGTGCCAGCTCCTTAAGACAGTTCTACGAGCAGTACTTC. Residues: CASSLRQFYEQYF. The full variable domain, its missing parts supplied by reference TRBV7-2 and TRBJ2-7, is GAGVSQSPSNKVTEKGKDVELRCDPISGHTALYWYRQSLGQGLEFLIYFQGNSAPDKSGLPSDRFSAERTGGSVSTLTIQRTQQEDSAVYLCASSLRQFYEQYFGPGTRLTVT.

Turning to this clonotype: A read error may account for a junction end that differs from germline. The chain has TRBV12-3 or TRBV12-4 and TRBJ1-2; no clear D gene. This CDR3 is 12 amino acids long. The CDR3 sequence: CASSLSNYGYIF. The CDR3 nucleotides read TGTGCCAGCAGTTTAAGTAACTATGGCTACATCTTC.

This clonotype appeared a few times. This CDR3 fails to terminate in the conserved phenylalanine or tryptophan, so it likely reflects a read error. The genes are TRBV20-1 and TRBJ2-5, with a weak D call TRBD2 (5 bases). CDR3 size: 15 residues. Trimming took 0 bases from V and 2 from J, leaving 13 bases between them. Germline V gives CDR1 DFQATT, CDR2 SNEGSKA (reference sequence). CDR3 bases: TGCAGTGCTAGAGATTTGAGGGCCACTCAAGAGACCCAGTACCTC. Residues: CSARDLRATQETQYL.

With respect to this clonotype: The junction does not match germline at one end; this may be a read error. The rearrangement joins TRBV20-1 to TRBJ2-3; 12 bases fit TRBD2. The CDR3 contains 19 residues. Germline V CDR1 and CDR2: DFQATT, SNEGSKA (reference sequence). The CDR3 coding sequence is TGCAATGCTAGAGATTGGCTAGCGGGAGGGCCTGGGGCCACAGATACGCAGTATTTT. Its protein product is CNARDWLAGGPGATDTQYF.

Of note for this clonotype: Being one base from a much bigger clone, this may be a read error. The rearrangement joins TRBV12-3 or TRBV12-4 to TRBJ1-1; tentatively, D is TRBD1 (6 bases). This CDR3 comprises 14 residues. V dropped 6 bases and J dropped 6 bases, with 17 bases sitting between them. DNA for the CDR3: TGTGCCAGCAGACAGGGACACGCTGGCGCTGAAGCTTTCTTT. Amino acid sequence: CASRQGHAGAEAFF.

A remark on this clonotype: Given a much more abundant clone one base away, this may be a read error. The chain employs TRBV6-6 and TRBJ2-5, with D perhaps given as TRBD1 or TRBD2 (5 bases each). This CDR3 has 12 amino acids. In germline, CDR1 is MNHNY, CDR2 SVGAGI (reference sequence). V was shortened by 6 bases and J by 8 bases, with 13 bases between the two germline ends. The CDR3 protein is CASSPVGDTQYF. The CDR3 nucleotides read TGTGCCAGCAGCCCTGTCGGGGACACCCAGTACTTC.

Notes on this clonotype: A much larger clone differs by one base, so this may be a read error. This chain uses TRBV20-1 with TRBJ2-7; 7 bases agree with TRBD1. This CDR3 region has 14 residues. The germline V gene has CDR1 DFQATT and CDR2 SNEGSKA (reference sequence). CDR3 region: CSTSNRDSWYEQYF. The CDR3 nucleotides read TGCAGTACTAGTAATCGGGACAGCTGGTACGAGCAGTACTTC.

A note on this clonotype: At one of its ends the junction is not consistent with the germline gene, which may arise from a read error. This sequence joins TRBV6-4 and TRBJ2-1; 7 positions match TRBD2. Germline CDR1 is MRHNA and CDR2 is SNTAGT. CDR3 length: 15 amino acids. This CDR3 is CASSELSGTHNEQSF. The CDR3 nucleotides are TGTGCCAGCAGTGAGTTGAGCGGGACCCACAATGAGCAGTCCTTC.

In the case of this clonotype: One junction end disagrees with the germline gene, perhaps due to a read error. This sequence joins TRBV4-1 and TRBJ2-1; TRBD2 might be the D (5 bases). In germline, CDR1 is MGHRA, CDR2 YSYEKL. The CDR3 length is 16 residues. The CDR3 DNA sequence: TGCGCCAACAGCCAACTAAGCGTGAGGGCCGACAATGAGGAGTTCTTC. Translating gives CANSQLSVRADNEEFF.

The table lists this clonotype with many counts. This chain connects TRBV20-1 to TRBJ2-7; a weak D match, TRBD2 (5 bases). This CDR3 is built from 12 residues. V lost 6 bases and J 6 bases, leaving 15 bases between the germline ends. The germline CDR1 and CDR2 sequences are DFQATT and SNEGSKA (reference sequence). Written as DNA, the CDR3 is TGCAGTGCAAAGATGGCTAGCAGCGAGCAGTACTTC. Amino acid sequence: CSAKMASSEQYF.

A note on this clonotype: Since a much larger clone is just one base distant, this may be a read error. The chain carries TRBV6-1 and TRBJ2-7, with D possibly called TRBD1 or TRBD2 (5 bases each). The germline gives CDR1 MNHNS, CDR2 SASEGT. The CDR3 consists of 15 residues. Trimming removed 7 bases from V and 3 bases from J, with 19 bases in between. The CDR3 protein is CASMQHGTEVYEQYF. In DNA, the CDR3 is TGTGCCAGCATGCAACACGGGACGGAAGTCTACGAGCAGTACTTC.

The chain's CDR3 is CSAGGGGGPYNEQFF. The DNA for the CDR3 is TGCAGTGCTGGAGGGGGGGGGGGCCCCTACAATGAGCAGTTCTTC. This chain connects TRBV20-1 to TRBJ2-1; weak D call: TRBD2 (7 bases). Trimming removed 5 bases at V and 2 bases at J, with 16 bases between. CDR1 is DFQATT and CDR2 is SNEGSKA in the germline V gene (reference sequence). The CDR3 loop spans 15 amino acids.

The rearrangement links TRBV6-5 to TRBJ2-7; D possibly corresponds to TRBD1 (6 bases). Germline V CDR1 and CDR2: MNHEY, SVGAGI. V lost 0 bases and J lost 5, with 11 bases in between. CDR3 length: 14 residues. The CDR3 sequence is CASSYSMHRDEQYF. Here the CDR3 DNA reads TGTGCCAGCAGTTACTCGATGCACAGGGACGAGCAGTACTTC.

To note about this clonotype: A read error is possible here, since a much larger clone lies one base away. The V call is TRBV20-1, the J call TRBJ2-1; TRBD1 is a possible D gene (5 bases). Germline V gene sequence: CDR1 DFQATT, CDR2 SNEGSKA (reference sequence). CDR3 length equals 15 residues. CDR3 amino acids: CSARDPQGPYNERFF. DNA of the CDR3: TGCAGTGCTAGAGATCCCCAGGGCCCCTACAATGAGCGGTTCTTC.

V usage is TRBV20-1 and J usage is TRBJ1-1; no definite D call. Germline V CDR1 and CDR2: DFQATT, SNEGSKA (reference sequence). V lost 7 bases to trimming and J lost 0 bases, with 9 bases between them. The CDR3 spans 12 residues. The CDR3 protein is CSVGSVNTEAFF. The CDR3 nucleotides are TGCAGTGTTGGATCGGTGAACACTGAAGCTTTCTTT.

On this clonotype itself: At one end, the junction sequence differs from germline, possibly due to a read error. The chain employs TRBV6-1 and TRBJ2-7, with D perhaps matching TRBD1 (5 bases). CDR1 and CDR2 from the germline V gene are MNHNS and SASEGT. This CDR3 comprises 13 residues. This CDR3 is CARRGQGLVEQYF. DNA for the CDR3: TGTGCCCGCAGAGGACAAGGGCTCGTCGAGCAGTACTTC.

This clonotype has a count of ten or more. The J gene is TRBJ1-2, the V gene TRBV11-2; D gene unclear. In germline, CDR1 is SGHAT, CDR2 FQNNGV. This CDR3 has 15 amino acids. The V end was cut by 3 bases, the J end by 3 bases, with 14 bases between. The chain's CDR3 is CASSFTGLGDYGYTF. The CDR3 coding sequence is TGTGCCAGCAGCTTTACCGGGCTAGGAGACTATGGCTACACCTTC.

This clonotype was observed once. Given a much more abundant clone one base away, this may be a read error. The V gene is TRBV5-6, the J gene TRBJ2-7; 7 bases are a match to TRBD1. V gave up 4 bases and J gave up 12 bases; unmatched junction bases: 13. The CDR3 consists of 13 residues. CDR1 is SGHDT and CDR2 is YYEEEE in the germline V gene. The CDR3 bases are TGTGCCAGCAGCACCCGACAGGGCTCGGGTCCGTACTTC. Protein: CASSTRQGSGPYF.

The chain joins TRBV20-1 to TRBJ2-1; D is ambiguous. This CDR3 has 13 residues. Germline V gives CDR1 DFQATT, CDR2 SNEGSKA (reference sequence). The V gene lost 6 bases and the J gene lost 6 bases, with 15 bases spanning the gap. The CDR3 DNA reads as TGCAGTGCAAGTCACCCAAGGAGCAATGAGCAGTTCTTC. Translated: CSASHPRSNEQFF.

Details on this clonotype: Mismatch with germline at one junction end may stem from a read error. The chain combines TRBV29-1 with TRBJ1-1, with D maybe TRBD1 (5 bases). The CDR3 consists of 12 residues. Germline V lookup: CDR1 SQVTM, CDR2 ANQGSEA. CDR3 sequence: CSVTDSNIEAFF. CDR3 sequence (DNA): TGCAGCGTTACTGACAGTAACATTGAAGCTTTCTTT.

This clonotype came up many times. The V and J genes are TRBV12-3 or TRBV12-4 and TRBJ2-1, with 15 bases lining up with TRBD2. The CDR3 loop spans 14 amino acids. V shed 6 bases and J 9 bases; nucleotides not matched to a gene: 3. This CDR3 is CASRPGLAGGEQFF. DNA of the CDR3: TGTGCCAGCAGACCGGGACTAGCGGGGGGTGAGCAGTTCTTC.